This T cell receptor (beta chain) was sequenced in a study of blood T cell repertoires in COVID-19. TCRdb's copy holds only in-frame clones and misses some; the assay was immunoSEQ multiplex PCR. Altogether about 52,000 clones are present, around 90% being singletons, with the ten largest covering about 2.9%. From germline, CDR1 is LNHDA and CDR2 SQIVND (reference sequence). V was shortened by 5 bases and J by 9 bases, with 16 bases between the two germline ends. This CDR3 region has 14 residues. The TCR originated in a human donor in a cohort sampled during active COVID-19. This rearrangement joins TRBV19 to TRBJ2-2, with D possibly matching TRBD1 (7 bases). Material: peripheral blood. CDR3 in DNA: TGTGCCAGTAGTCACCTAGGGGGCGGGAGGGAGCTGTTTTTT. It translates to CASSHLGGGRELFF.